This record looks at one T cell receptor beta chain sequence and its context. This sample was included in a study of blood T cell repertoires in COVID-19. The CDR3 covers 17 residues. The J segment lost 4 bases and the V segment lost 4 bases, leaving 13 bases of the junction unmatched. Germline loops: CDR1 SGHRS, CDR2 YFSETQ. Profiling relied on immunoSEQ multiplex PCR, and the TCRdb table lists in-frame clones only, not all of them. The table has 100,000 or so clones, over 85% seen once. The rearrangement links TRBV5-1 to TRBJ2-1; 8 bases agree with TRBD1. This TCR derives from a woman between 45 and 65 years old with COVID-19, enrolled during active disease. Sample: peripheral blood. The CDR3 DNA follows: TGCGCCAGCAGCCCGTTTGGGACAGGTTCCCTATACAATGAGCAGTTCTTC. Its translation: CASSPFGTGSLYNEQFF.